These 2 T cell receptor beta chains were all obtained from the same sample, sequenced in a study of T cell responses to AZD1222 COVID-19 vaccine. Profiling relied on immunoSEQ multiplex PCR, and the TCRdb table lists in-frame clones only, not all of them. The table records about 110,000 clones, 80% to 95% of them present only once. Sequences were derived from peripheral blood, sampled 28 days after the second AZD1222 dose. The receptors originated from an adult who received the AZD1222 COVID-19 vaccine.

This chain's CDR3 is CASSLGGQGDGYTF. CDR3 nucleotide sequence: TGTGCCAGCAGCCTGGGTGGACAGGGTGATGGCTACACCTTC. V gene TRBV6-5 combines with J gene TRBJ1-2; TRBD1 matches 8 bases. Trimming took 6 bases from V and 6 from J; bases not matched to a gene: 9. This CDR3 has 14 amino acids. Germline V gives CDR1 MNHEY, CDR2 SVGAGI.

This clone showed up just once. The CDR3 nucleotides read TGTGCCAGCAGCGAAGGACTGTACCAAGAGACCCAGTACTTC. This gives the protein CASSEGLYQETQYF. The V and J genes are TRBV7-2 and TRBJ2-5; possible D gene TRBD2, 5 bases. V lost 5 bases and J 0 bases, leaving 10 bases between the germline ends. The V gene's germline CDR1 is SGHTA and CDR2 FQGNSA. CDR3 size: 14 residues.